This TCR beta chain was found in a study of CD8 T cells in ankylosing spondylitis. V gave up 6 bases and J gave up 5 bases, with 15 bases separating them. This CDR3 is built from 14 residues. Study-level points and caveats: Those disease-linked clones were CD8+; they were also relatively rare in peripheral blood.

MiXCR, applied by TCRdb to the 5' RACE reads, yields one record per CDR3 protein. The sample holds some 240,000 distinct CDR3 sequences, 15% to 20% seen once. Points on this clonotype: Its antigen is unidentified.

This receptor was identified in a male donor with ankylosing spondylitis or in good health (not recorded which). Input material: blood, either unsorted or a sorted T cell fraction (not recorded which). This chain joins TRBV12-3 or TRBV12-4 and TRBJ2-3; a weak D match, TRBD2 (6 bases). In DNA, the CDR3 is TGTGCCAGCAGCCAGACTAGTTTCGGAGATACGCAGTATTTT. Its translation is CASSQTSFGDTQYF.